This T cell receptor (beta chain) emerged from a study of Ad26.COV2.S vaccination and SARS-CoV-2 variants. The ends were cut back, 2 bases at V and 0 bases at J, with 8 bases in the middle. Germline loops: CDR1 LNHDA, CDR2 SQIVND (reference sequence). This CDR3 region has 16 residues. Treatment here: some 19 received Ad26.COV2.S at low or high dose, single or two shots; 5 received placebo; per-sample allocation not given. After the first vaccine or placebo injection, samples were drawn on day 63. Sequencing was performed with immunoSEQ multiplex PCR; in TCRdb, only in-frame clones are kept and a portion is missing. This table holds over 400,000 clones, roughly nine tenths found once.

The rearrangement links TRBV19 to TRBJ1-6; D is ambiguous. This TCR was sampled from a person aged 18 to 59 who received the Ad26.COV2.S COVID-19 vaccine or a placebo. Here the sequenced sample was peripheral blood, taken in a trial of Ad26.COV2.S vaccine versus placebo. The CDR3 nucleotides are TGTGCCAGTAGTATATTGGGGAGCTCCTATAATTCACCCCTCCACTTT. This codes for CASSILGSSYNSPLHF.